The 27 T cell receptor beta chains below were found in one sample sequenced in a study of spatial heterogeneity in lung cancer. Time point specified: sample taken at primary tumor resection. TCRdb ran MiXCR on the 5' RACE reads and lists one entry per CDR3 protein. The sample has 30,000 to 45,000 distinct CDR3 sequences; around 7.5% are singletons. The sample in question was PBMCs, obtained at surgery. The receptors stem from a male donor with early-stage non-small cell lung cancer.

This clonotype was observed many times. V gene TRBV7-2 combines with J gene TRBJ2-1; 12 bases match TRBD2. Germline loops: CDR1 SGHTA, CDR2 FQGNSA. With 5 bases clipped from V and 0 bases from J, the junction kept 11 bases outside the gene matches. CDR3 length: 19 amino acids. The DNA for the CDR3 is TGTGCCAGCAGCGACCCGGGACTAGCGGGTGGAAGCTCCTACAATGAGCAGTTCTTC. Its protein product is CASSDPGLAGGSSYNEQFF.

This clonotype occurred many times. The V and J genes are TRBV5-1 and TRBJ2-1, with no clear D. CDR3 length: 16 amino acids. Germline V gene lookup returns CDR1 SGHRS and CDR2 YFSETQ. Trimming removed 0 bases at V and 0 bases at J, with 10 bases between. For the CDR3, the DNA is TGCGCCAGCAGCTTGGGGGCAGGATCCTCCTACAATGAGCAGTTCTTC. Encoded protein: CASSLGAGSSYNEQFF.

This clonotype was seen more than once but under ten times. The chain has TRBV4-3 and TRBJ1-5, with a possible D match to TRBD1 (5 bases). CDR3 length: 15 amino acids. Trimming took 3 bases from V and 6 from J, leaving 15 bases between them. Germline V gene sequence: CDR1 LGHNA, CDR2 YSLEER. The CDR3: CASSQGGEGGQPQHF. The CDR3 nucleotides read TGCGCCAGCAGCCAGGGGGGGGAGGGCGGTCAGCCCCAGCATTTT.

This clonotype was detected many times. A read error may account for a junction end that differs from germline. The chain combines TRBV6-1 with TRBJ1-5; 7 bases align to TRBD1. The CDR3 has 16 residues. CDR1 is MNHNS, CDR2 SASEGT, per germline. The CDR3 is CPSTGVRQYSNQPQHF. The CDR3 DNA is TGTCCCAGCACAGGGGTCAGACAGTATAGCAATCAGCCCCAGCATTTT.

This clonotype came up many times. The rearrangement joins TRBV4-2 to TRBJ2-1, with D hard to call. CDR3 length equals 11 residues. Trimming took off 0 bases at V and 10 bases at J, with 4 bases between the two ends. CDR1 is LGHNA, CDR2 YNFKEQ, per germline. CDR3 residues: CASSQDREQFF. The CDR3 DNA sequence: TGTGCCAGCAGCCAAGATCGGGAGCAGTTCTTC.

This clonotype was counted a single time. A much larger clone differs from this one at a single base, so this may be a read error. The chain is built from TRBV20-1 and TRBJ2-1, with 12 positions matching TRBD2. This CDR3 region has 14 residues. Germline V CDR1 and CDR2: DFQATT, SNEGSKA (reference sequence). The ends lost 6 bases at V and 9 bases at J; junction bases unmatched: 9. The CDR3 DNA reads as TGCAGTGCATTCGGGACTAGCGGGTTGGGTGAGCAGTTCTTC. Translation gives CSAFGTSGLGEQFF.

The genes are TRBV4-3 and TRBJ2-7, with 9 bases fitting TRBD1. Germline V CDR1 and CDR2: LGHNA, YSLEER. This CDR3 region has 15 residues. The ends lost 4 bases at V and 3 bases at J; junction bases unmatched: 7. The CDR3 loop reads CASSPGTGSVYEQYF. The CDR3 DNA follows: TGCGCCAGCAGCCCCGGGACAGGGAGTGTCTACGAGCAGTACTTC.

This clonotype was recorded at least ten times. The J gene is TRBJ2-1, the V gene TRBV14, with 9 bases that match TRBD2. The CDR3 sequence is 15 residues long. The V gene's germline CDR1 is SGHDN and CDR2 FVKESK. Losses at the gene ends were 7 bases for V and 4 bases for J; bases not matched to a gene: 8. The CDR3, as DNA: TGTGCCAGCACACGGCTAGCGGGACCATACAATGAGCAGTTCTTC. Translated: CASTRLAGPYNEQFF.

This clonotype was recorded many times. The chain has TRBV30 and TRBJ2-1, with D tentatively TRBD1 (7 bases). Germline lookup yields CDR1 GTSNPN and CDR2 SVGIG (reference sequence). V lost 5 bases and J 7 bases, leaving 21 bases between the germline ends. There are 15 residues in the CDR3. The CDR3: CAWGAVQGRWNEQFF. The CDR3 DNA reads as TGTGCCTGGGGGGCCGTACAGGGGAGGTGGAATGAGCAGTTCTTC.

This clonotype was seen ten or more times. J is TRBJ2-2 and V is TRBV12-3 or TRBV12-4, with a weak D call TRBD1 (7 bases). This CDR3 has 17 amino acids. The germline V and J ends were trimmed by 4 bases and 4 bases, with 19 bases remaining between them. The CDR3 DNA reads TGTGCCAGCAGTTCGATTCAGGGGGGAATTCCCACCGGGGAGCTGTTTTTT. It translates to CASSSIQGGIPTGELFF.

This clonotype was seen a few times. The chain is built from TRBV5-6 and TRBJ2-7; 7 nucleotides line up with TRBD2. Germline assignment: CDR1 SGHDT and CDR2 YYEEEE. The CDR3 loop spans 15 amino acids. The J segment lost 3 bases and the V segment lost 0 bases, leaving 6 bases of the junction unmatched. CDR3 coding DNA: TGTGCCAGCAGCTTGGGGAGCGGGATAGTCTACGAGCAGTACGTC. Its protein is CASSLGSGIVYEQYV.

Ten or more counts support this clonotype. CDR3 region: CASSQDPLQGGTEAFF. The CDR3 region has the DNA TGCGCCAGCAGCCAAGATCCCCTCCAGGGAGGGACTGAAGCTTTCTTT. The V gene is TRBV4-3, the J gene TRBJ1-1, with D tentatively TRBD1 (5 bases). V was shortened by 0 bases and J by 5 bases, with 16 bases between the two germline ends. The germline V gene encodes CDR1 LGHNA and CDR2 YSLEER. This CDR3 has 16 residues.

This clonotype was recorded at least ten times. This rearrangement joins TRBV6-2 or TRBV6-3 to TRBJ2-2, with D perhaps TRBD1 (5 bases). Trimming stripped 6 bases from V and 0 bases from J, with 14 bases between. In germline, CDR1 is MNHEY, CDR2 SVGEGT. The CDR3 contains 16 residues. The CDR3 DNA is TGTGCCAGCAGCCAGGGCGGAACCGCGAACACCGGGGAGCTGTTTTTT. This codes for CASSQGGTANTGELFF.

This clonotype has at least ten counts. This chain links TRBV6-2 or TRBV6-3 with TRBJ1-5; 10 bases are shared with TRBD1. This CDR3 has 18 residues. Losses at the gene ends were 4 bases for V and 6 bases for J; bases not matched to a gene: 15. Looked up from germline, CDR1 is MNHEY and CDR2 is SVGEGT. The CDR3 DNA sequence: TGTGCCAGCAGTTTAATCCGGGACAGGGGAATTGCCGGTCAGCCCCAGCATTTT. Its protein product is CASSLIRDRGIAGQPQHF.

This clonotype appeared many times. The chain combines TRBV7-3 with TRBJ2-7; D may be TRBD1 (7 bases). This CDR3 has 15 amino acids. Per germline, CDR1 SGHTA and CDR2 FQGTGA. Trimming took off 0 bases at V and 1 base at J, with 10 bases between the two ends. In nucleotides, the CDR3 is TGTGCCAGCAGCTTAACGGGGGGACAGTCCTACGAGCAGTACTTC. Protein: CASSLTGGQSYEQYF.

This sequence joins TRBV6-6 and TRBJ2-7; 9 positions match TRBD1. V dropped 10 bases and J dropped 6; count of bases not matched to a gene: 13. The germline gives CDR1 MNHNY, CDR2 SVGAGI (reference sequence). This CDR3 is built from 14 residues. Here the CDR3 reads CAISRAQGAREQYF. The DNA of the CDR3 is TGTGCCATCTCCCGGGCACAGGGGGCGCGCGAGCAGTACTTC.

This clonotype was seen many times. This chain joins TRBV3-1 and TRBJ2-5; 8 bases are shared with TRBD2. V lost 5 bases, J lost 5 bases, and 10 bases stayed unmatched. This CDR3 comprises 15 residues. Per germline, CDR1 LGHDT and CDR2 YNNKEL (reference sequence). In nucleotides, the CDR3 is TGTGCCAGCAGCGAACCAGCGGGAGAGGTGGAGACCCAGTACTTC. Translated: CASSEPAGEVETQYF.

The chain employs TRBV6-2 or TRBV6-3 and TRBJ1-2; 7 bases line up with TRBD1. Trimming removed 5 bases from V and 4 bases from J; junction bases left unmatched: 4. This CDR3 is built from 13 residues. Germline assignment: CDR1 MNHEY and CDR2 SVGEGT. For the CDR3, the DNA is TGTGCCAGCAGTGGACAGGAGGTCTATGGCTACACCTTC. Its translation: CASSGQEVYGYTF.

In this sample, this clonotype turned up many times. The CDR3 region is CASSFSGTDTQYF. The CDR3 coding sequence is TGTGCCAGCAGCTTCTCGGGGACAGATACGCAGTATTTT. The V gene is TRBV7-2, the J gene TRBJ2-3, with a tentative D call TRBD2 (5 bases). Looked up from germline, CDR1 is SGHTA and CDR2 is FQGNSA. The V gene lost 3 bases and the J gene lost 3 bases, with 7 bases spanning the gap. The length of the CDR3 is 13 residues.

This clonotype has a handful of counts. The CDR3 loop is CSALGLAGDSTDTQYF. The CDR3 DNA follows: TGCAGTGCCCTTGGACTAGCGGGAGATAGCACAGATACGCAGTATTTT. The chain recombines TRBV20-1 with TRBJ2-3, with 13 bases identical to TRBD2. With 6 bases clipped from V and 0 bases from J, the junction kept 6 bases outside the gene matches. The CDR3 totals 16 residues. Per the germline V gene, CDR1 is DFQATT and CDR2 is SNEGSKA (reference sequence).

This clonotype was recorded at least ten times. The chain links TRBV6-2 or TRBV6-3 to TRBJ2-7, with a tentative D call TRBD2 (6 bases). V shed 6 bases and J shed 3 bases, with 21 bases lying between them. This CDR3 spans 16 amino acids. CDR1 is MNHEY and CDR2 is SVGEGT in the germline V gene. CDR3 in amino acids: CASRSSEVGSIYEQYV. CDR3 bases: TGTGCCAGCAGATCTAGCGAGGTGGGCTCCATCTACGAGCAGTACGTC.

This clonotype came up many times. J is TRBJ1-2 and V is TRBV12-3 or TRBV12-4; no firm D call. Trimming removed 3 bases from V and 0 bases from J, with 11 bases in between. The CDR3 spans 15 residues. The CDR3 protein is CASSFWAGPNYGYTF. As DNA, the CDR3 is TGTGCCAGCAGTTTTTGGGCAGGCCCTAACTATGGCTACACCTTC.

This clonotype was seen repeatedly, ten times or more. This rearrangement joins TRBV29-1 to TRBJ2-4; D gene unclear. The germline gives CDR1 SQVTM, CDR2 ANQGSEA. V lost 0 bases and J lost 3, with 15 bases in between. This CDR3 comprises 16 residues. As DNA, the CDR3 is TGCAGCGTTGAAGATCTATTTCTGAGCGACAAAAACATTCAGTACTTC. This encodes CSVEDLFLSDKNIQYF.

This clonotype was counted only a few times. The genes are TRBV18 and TRBJ1-5; D gene unclear. Trimming pared 3 bases from V and 5 bases from J, leaving 8 bases between. This CDR3 region has 13 residues. Germline V lookup: CDR1 KGHSH, CDR2 LQKENI. This chain's CDR3 is CASSPKADQPQHF. CDR3 nucleotide sequence: TGTGCCAGCTCACCTAAGGCCGATCAGCCCCAGCATTTT.

This clonotype was recorded many times. This rearrangement joins TRBV23-1 to TRBJ2-2, with D uncertain. TRBV23-1 is an ORF for which the function is uncertain. The CDR3 runs 15 residues. V lost 2 bases, J lost 1 base, and 8 bases lay in between. The CDR3 nucleotides are TGCGCCAGCAGTCAACTCAGAGAGAACACCGGGGAGCTGTTTTTT. Translated: CASSQLRENTGELFF.

This sequence joins TRBV18 and TRBJ1-1; D unresolved. This CDR3 contains 14 residues. Germline V gene data show CDR1 as KGHSH and CDR2 as LQKENI. Trimming stripped 3 bases from V and 8 bases from J, with 16 bases between. CDR3: CASSPETLHWEAFF. The CDR3 region has the DNA TGTGCCAGCTCACCCGAGACTCTACACTGGGAAGCTTTCTTT.

This clonotype was counted a few times. This chain connects TRBV7-6 to TRBJ2-2; D is unresolved. Trimming shortened V by 5 bases and J by 0 bases, and 10 bases separated the two germline ends. CDR3 length equals 15 residues. Germline V gene data show CDR1 as SGHVS and CDR2 as FNYEAQ. The CDR3 bases are TGTGCCAGCAGCGCCGGATTCGCGAACACCGGGGAGCTGTTTTTT. This gives the protein CASSAGFANTGELFF.